Sequencing of this TCR beta chain was carried out in a study of regulatory T cells in long-lasting Graves disease. General observations from the study: Persistent disease favored TRBV28, TRBJ1-2 and TRBJ2-5. Accuracy was possibly reduced by small sample size.

Library construction for TCR beta used iRepertoire HTBI primers and Arm-PCR of CDR3 regions. In the original analysis: Identified across the samples were fewer than 70 TRBV segments and 14 TRBJ segments. TCRdb independently ran MiXCR on the multiplex PCR reads; one entry per CDR3 protein. TCRdb, rather than the study authors, made the V and J calls. The sample shows around 500,000 distinct CDR3 sequences, approximately 12% of them seen only once. As for this clonotype: Its antigen is undetermined.

Regarding time point: newly diagnosed GD, antithyroid drugs for less than 3 months. TCR sequences were obtained from RNA taken from PBMCs. This CDR3 spans 15 amino acids. Unmatched junction bases numbered 4, after V lost 2 bases and J lost 4 bases. In germline, CDR1 is LNHDA, CDR2 SQIVND (reference sequence). A further study also used this sample, focusing on T cells in Graves' hyperthyroidism and ophthalmopathy. That source notes: The authors' 13 V-J model separated ophthalmopathy from stable hyperthyroidism.

This receptor was identified in a woman between 25 and 40 years old with Graves disease. The input for sequencing was peripheral blood mononuclear cells (PBMCs), taken at new diagnosis, from a patient treated with antithyroid drugs. The genes are TRBV19 and TRBJ1-2; 10 bases line up with TRBD1. The DNA for the CDR3 is TGTGCCAGTAGTATAAGGGACAGGGGCGGCTATGGCTACACCTTC. It is translated as CASSIRDRGGYGYTF.